This T cell receptor beta chain was documented in a study of blood T cell repertoires in COVID-19. Study-level background: The United States, Italy and Spain provided the acute and convalescent COVID-19 samples.

The junction had 5 bases not matched to a gene; V was cut back by 1 base and J by 0 bases. This CDR3 has 18 residues. CDR1 is SQVTM and CDR2 is ANQGSEA in the germline V gene. Authors' methods: Amplification of reference gene primers was used by the study to estimate nucleated cell counts. The repertoire was sequenced with immunoSEQ multiplex PCR; TCRdb's copy has only in-frame clones and lacks some. Clone size and the V and J calls come from that table; the DNA yielded D and trimming. The sample lists a few hundred thousand clones, roughly 85% occurring once. The sequence derives from a woman younger than 35 with acute or convalescent COVID-19. Input material: peripheral blood. This sequence joins TRBV29-1 and TRBJ2-6; 11 nucleotides agree with TRBD2. The CDR3 nucleotides read TGCAGCGTTGAAGCCGCTAGCGGGGGGATCTCTGGGGCCAACGTCCTGACTTTC. It is translated as CSVEAASGGISGANVLTF.